This T cell receptor beta chain was identified during a study of cytomegalovirus exposure and HLA in healthy donors. Notes on the study in general: Indistinguishability led to the exclusion of some V segments, TRBV6-2 and TRBV6-3 included. About 150 TCR beta chains were listed as cytomegalovirus-associated. The classifier was said to identify cytomegalovirus status with high specificity and sensitivity.

Turning to this clone: Its antigen is as yet unknown.

This CDR3 has 17 amino acids. V lost 3 bases and J lost 6; bases outside the gene matches: 16. Germline CDR1 reads KGHSH; CDR2 reads LQKENI. The PCR had 60 Vbeta and 13 Jbeta primers. Method: immunoSEQ multiplex PCR; TCRdb's copy keeps in-frame clones and lacks some. The data show approximately 130,000 clones, with about four fifths seen just once and around 4.1% held by the top ten. Donors consisted of healthy bone marrow donors. The specimen sequenced was PBMCs. The receptor was derived from a woman between 40 and 50 years old in good health and CMV-seronegative. The rearrangement links TRBV18 to TRBJ1-1; 7 positions agree with TRBD1. The CDR3 region is CASSPILGPGTVSEAFF. In nucleotides, the CDR3 is TGTGCCAGCTCACCGATATTAGGTCCCGGGACAGTCTCTGAAGCTTTCTTT.